This T cell receptor beta chain was recorded in a study of T cell repertoires in cytomegalovirus infection. Study-level background: CMV infection together with matching HLA type was indicated by public TCR beta signatures. Broader study findings: The study found HLA-C-restricted CMV-specific TCR beta clonotypes dominating the ex vivo response. Cumulative public TCR beta family frequency identified CMV carriers with the relevant HLA.

This clonotype was detected only a few times. The antigen is not known. TCRdb recomputed calls from the reads with MiXCR, one row per CDR3 protein. The sample yields 110,000 or so distinct CDR3 sequences, around 30% seen once. Germline values: CDR1 MNHNY, CDR2 SVGAGI (reference sequence). This CDR3 region has 15 residues. Trimming left V 2 bases short and J 0 bases short, with 10 bases between. The source material was CD8+ T cells from cultured PBMCs, sampled from culture after CMV antigen stimulation. The chain is built from TRBV6-6 and TRBJ2-5; maybe TRBD2 (6 bases). This TCR was recovered from a human donor in good health (CMV status not recorded). Some clones in this sample may be carry-over from other donors' samples. CDR3 sequence (DNA): TGTGCCAGCAGTTACCTGGGGAGGAACCAAGAGACCCAGTACTTC. Translated, it gives CASSYLGRNQETQYF.